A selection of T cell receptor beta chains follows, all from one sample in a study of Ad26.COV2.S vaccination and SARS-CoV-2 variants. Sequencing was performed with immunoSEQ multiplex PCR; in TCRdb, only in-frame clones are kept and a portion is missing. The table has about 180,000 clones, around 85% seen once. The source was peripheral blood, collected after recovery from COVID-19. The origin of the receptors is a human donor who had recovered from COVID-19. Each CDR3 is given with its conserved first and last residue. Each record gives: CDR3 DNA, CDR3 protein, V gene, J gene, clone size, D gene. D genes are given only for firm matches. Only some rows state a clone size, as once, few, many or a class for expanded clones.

cdr3_nt: TGCAGCGTTAATGCAGGGATGAGTGAGCAGTTCTTC
cdr3_aa: CSVNAGMSEQFF
v_call: TRBV29-1
j_call: TRBJ2-1
clone_size: NA
d_call: NA

cdr3_nt: TGTGCCAGCAGCTCAACGGGTCGACAGGCGCTGAAGGAAAAACTGTTTTTT
cdr3_aa: CASSSTGRQALKEKLFF
v_call: TRBV11-2
j_call: TRBJ1-4
clone_size: NA
d_call: NA

cdr3_nt: TGTGCCAGCAGCTTGGACCACGAGCAGTACTTC
cdr3_aa: CASSLDHEQYF
v_call: TRBV5-8
j_call: TRBJ2-7
clone_size: NA
d_call: NA

cdr3_nt: TGTGCCAGCAGCCCATTAGCGGGAGGGCCTTATGAGAACATTCAGTACTTC
cdr3_aa: CASSPLAGGPYENIQYF
v_call: TRBV11-2
j_call: TRBJ2-4
clone_size: NA
d_call: TRBD2

cdr3_nt: TGTGCCAGCAGTGACCCACTAGCGGGGTACAATGAGCAGTTCTTC
cdr3_aa: CASSDPLAGYNEQFF
v_call: TRBV25-1
j_call: TRBJ2-1
clone_size: NA
d_call: TRBD2

cdr3_nt: TGTGCCAGCAGCCTAGGACTAGCGGGACTCTACACCTACGAGCAGTACTTC
cdr3_aa: CASSLGLAGLYTYEQYF
v_call: TRBV11-2
j_call: TRBJ2-7
clone_size: NA
d_call: TRBD2

cdr3_nt: TGCGCCAGCAGTGAGGGGCAGCTCTGGGAAGAGACCCAGTACTTC
cdr3_aa: CASSEGQLWEETQYF
v_call: TRBV10-1
j_call: TRBJ2-5
clone_size: NA
d_call: NA

cdr3_nt: TGTGCCAGCAGCACTCAACCCTACGAGCAGTACTTC
cdr3_aa: CASSTQPYEQYF
v_call: TRBV7-6
j_call: TRBJ2-7
clone_size: once
d_call: NA

cdr3_nt: TGTGCCAGCAGCTTAGTGCACAGGGTAAATTCACCCCTCCACTTT
cdr3_aa: CASSLVHRVNSPLHF
v_call: TRBV11-2
j_call: TRBJ1-6
clone_size: NA
d_call: NA

cdr3_nt: TGCAGCGTTTCCCGGGGAGGGGCGGATGAGACCCAGTACTTC
cdr3_aa: CSVSRGGADETQYF
v_call: TRBV29-1
j_call: TRBJ2-5
clone_size: NA
d_call: TRBD2

cdr3_nt: TGTGCCAGCAGACCGGGACACCTTTACGAGCAGTACTTC
cdr3_aa: CASRPGHLYEQYF
v_call: TRBV2
j_call: TRBJ2-7
clone_size: NA
d_call: NA

cdr3_nt: TGTGCCAGTAGGGACAGGGGGCTCTATGGCTACACCTTC
cdr3_aa: CASRDRGLYGYTF
v_call: TRBV19
j_call: TRBJ1-2
clone_size: NA
d_call: TRBD1

cdr3_nt: TGCGCCAGCAGCTTGGGTGGGGGCGCTTCCGAGCAGTACTTC
cdr3_aa: CASSLGGGASEQYF
v_call: TRBV5-1
j_call: TRBJ2-7
clone_size: NA
d_call: NA

cdr3_nt: TGTGCCAGTAGTATTCGCCCGGGAGCTAACTATGGCTACACCTTC
cdr3_aa: CASSIRPGANYGYTF
v_call: TRBV19
j_call: TRBJ1-2
clone_size: few
d_call: NA

cdr3_nt: TGTGCCAGTAGTACCCAGGGAAACACTGAAGCTTTCTTT
cdr3_aa: CASSTQGNTEAFF
v_call: TRBV19
j_call: TRBJ1-1
clone_size: NA
d_call: NA

cdr3_nt: TGTGCCAGCAGCGCCCGCCCTAGCGGGGTCACAGATACGCAGTATTTT
cdr3_aa: CASSARPSGVTDTQYF
v_call: TRBV9
j_call: TRBJ2-3
clone_size: once
d_call: TRBD2

cdr3_nt: TGTGCCAGCAGCCAAACTGCTAGCGGGTGGGCCGGCACGCAGTATTTT
cdr3_aa: CASSQTASGWAGTQYF
v_call: TRBV3-1/TRBV3-2
j_call: TRBJ2-3
clone_size: NA
d_call: TRBD2

cdr3_nt: TGTGCCAGCAGCTCAACAGGGGTTTTGAGTTCACCCCTCCACTTT
cdr3_aa: CASSSTGVLSSPLHF
v_call: TRBV7-8
j_call: TRBJ1-6
clone_size: NA
d_call: TRBD1

cdr3_nt: TGCGCCAGCAGCCTGGAGACTAGCGGGAGGGCCTACGAGCAGTACTTC
cdr3_aa: CASSLETSGRAYEQYF
v_call: TRBV5-1
j_call: TRBJ2-7
clone_size: NA
d_call: TRBD2

cdr3_nt: TGCAGCGTTTACCGCCGGGACAAAGGCCCCTACGAGCAGTACTTC
cdr3_aa: CSVYRRDKGPYEQYF
v_call: TRBV29-1
j_call: TRBJ2-7
clone_size: NA
d_call: NA

cdr3_nt: TGCAGTGCTAGTCTGGGGATACAGGGGTACGGCTATGGCTACACCTTC
cdr3_aa: CSASLGIQGYGYGYTF
v_call: TRBV20-1
j_call: TRBJ1-2
clone_size: few
d_call: TRBD1

cdr3_nt: TGTGCCACCAGCAGGGGTTTGCTTGGTTCCTACGAGCAGTACTTC
cdr3_aa: CATSRGLLGSYEQYF
v_call: TRBV15
j_call: TRBJ2-7
clone_size: once
d_call: NA

cdr3_nt: TGTGCCGCTCGACAGGGAGAAGATCAGCCCCAGCATTTT
cdr3_aa: CAARQGEDQPQHF
v_call: TRBV10-3
j_call: TRBJ1-5
clone_size: NA
d_call: TRBD1

cdr3_nt: TGTGCCAGTCGGCCCCGCTCGAATAACGAGCAGTACTTC
cdr3_aa: CASRPRSNNEQYF
v_call: TRBV25-1
j_call: TRBJ2-7
clone_size: NA
d_call: NA

cdr3_nt: TGTGCCAGCAGCCAAGACGGGACGAGCACAGATACGCAGTATTTT
cdr3_aa: CASSQDGTSTDTQYF
v_call: TRBV4-2
j_call: TRBJ2-3
clone_size: NA
d_call: NA

cdr3_nt: TGTGCCAGCAGCCCTCCGGGACGCACAGATACGCAGTATTTT
cdr3_aa: CASSPPGRTDTQYF
v_call: TRBV5-4
j_call: TRBJ2-3
clone_size: NA
d_call: NA

cdr3_nt: TGTGCCAGCAGTTTATCGTCTGGAAACACCATATATTTT
cdr3_aa: CASSLSSGNTIYF
v_call: TRBV12-3/TRBV12-4
j_call: TRBJ1-3
clone_size: NA
d_call: NA

cdr3_nt: TGTGCCAGCAGCTTCGGGTCTCCGAGACCCGGGGAGCTGTTTTTT
cdr3_aa: CASSFGSPRPGELFF
v_call: TRBV7-2
j_call: TRBJ2-2
clone_size: NA
d_call: NA

cdr3_nt: TGCAGCTCCCTGTCAGGGTTAAATGATGGCTACACCTTC
cdr3_aa: CSSLSGLNDGYTF
v_call: TRBV29-1
j_call: TRBJ1-2
clone_size: NA
d_call: NA

cdr3_nt: TGCGCCAGCAGCCAACATGGGACACACCAAGAGACCCAGTACTTC
cdr3_aa: CASSQHGTHQETQYF
v_call: TRBV4-1
j_call: TRBJ2-5
clone_size: once
d_call: NA

cdr3_nt: TGTGCCAGAGATGGCGGGGTGAACACCGGGGAGCTGTTTTTT
cdr3_aa: CARDGGVNTGELFF
v_call: TRBV7-9
j_call: TRBJ2-2
clone_size: NA
d_call: NA

cdr3_nt: TGCGCCACCCGACTAGCGGGGGGCTCCGCGGGAGAGCAGTTCTTC
cdr3_aa: CATRLAGGSAGEQFF
v_call: TRBV10-2
j_call: TRBJ2-1
clone_size: NA
d_call: TRBD2

cdr3_nt: TGTGCCAGCAGTCCCCGAATGGGGGACATTCAGTACTTC
cdr3_aa: CASSPRMGDIQYF
v_call: TRBV28
j_call: TRBJ2-4
clone_size: NA
d_call: NA